What follows are 10 T cell receptor beta chains derived from one specimen sequenced in a study of PD-1 blockade in classical Hodgkin lymphoma (dated by TCRdb to the early 2020s). The time point tag for this specimen amounts to: cycle 2 day 1 (C2D1) of nivolumab. Every trial patient had relapsed following autologous stem cell transplantation, and prior brentuximab vedotin exposure was what differed among cohorts A, B and C. Library prep was done by the immunoSEQ multiplex PCR assay. The table comes from immuneACCESS by way of TCRdb, which keeps in-frame sequences with V and J called. Part of the clones is missing from these tables; in studies checked, under half for an unresolved V gene and the rest for unknown reasons. The table for this sample lists 25,000 to 35,000 clones; over 80% of them were counted only once. Clones ranked in the top ten supply 20% to 25% of the sample. The sequences come from peripheral blood mononuclear cells (PBMCs), collected before the second cycle of nivolumab. The receptors were gathered from a human donor with classical Hodgkin lymphoma.

The V gene is TRBV6-1, the J gene TRBJ1-6; D may be TRBD1 (5 bases). V was pared by 6 bases and J by 7 bases, with 10 bases between. Per the germline V gene, CDR1 is MNHNS and CDR2 is SASEGT. This CDR3 contains 13 residues. For the CDR3, the DNA is TGTGCCAGCAGCAGGGTGGAAAATTCACCCCTCCACTTT. Amino acid sequence: CASSRVENSPLHF.

This chain uses TRBV10-2 with TRBJ1-1; D is unresolved. Germline values: CDR1 WSHSY, CDR2 SAAADI. This CDR3 contains 15 residues. V was pared by 0 bases and J by 0 bases, with 8 bases between. CDR3 coding DNA: TGCGCCAGCAGTGAGTCCTGGACCTTGAACACTGAAGCTTTCTTT. Translation: CASSESWTLNTEAFF.

V usage is TRBV6-1 and J usage is TRBJ2-7, with D perhaps TRBD1 (6 bases). The CDR3 totals 16 residues. The germline V gene has CDR1 MNHNS and CDR2 SASEGT. The V and J ends lost 0 bases and 2 bases respectively, with 14 bases between them. The CDR3 region has the DNA TGTGCCAGCAGTGAAGCTTTTACAGGGAGTACCTACGAGCAGTACTTC. Residues: CASSEAFTGSTYEQYF.

The J gene is TRBJ1-2, the V gene TRBV4-3; D is uncertain. Trimming left V 0 bases short and J 4 bases short, with 12 bases between. CDR3 length: 15 residues. Germline CDR1 is LGHNA and CDR2 is YSLEER. The CDR3, as DNA: TGCGCCAGCAGCCAAGACAACGGCCGGACCTATGGCTACACCTTC. Translation gives CASSQDNGRTYGYTF.

There are a few counts of this clone. The chain combines TRBV11-3 with TRBJ2-7; no clear D. The CDR3 sequence is 13 residues long. Germline V gives CDR1 SGHNT, CDR2 YENEEA. Trimming removed 1 base from V and 7 bases from J, with 11 bases in between. The CDR3: CASSLAPSGEQYV. The CDR3 DNA reads as TGTGCCAGCAGCTTAGCCCCCTCTGGTGAGCAGTACGTC.

The rearrangement links TRBV6-5 to TRBJ1-2; 7 bases are shared with TRBD1. Germline values: CDR1 MNHEY, CDR2 SVGAGI. J gave up 8 bases and V 6 bases, and 12 bases lay outside the gene matches. The CDR3 has 14 residues. The CDR3 DNA reads TGTGCCAGCAGCCGTCCGACAGGGTCGGGAGGCTACACCTTC. Protein: CASSRPTGSGGYTF.

J is TRBJ1-1 and V is TRBV9; D remains unclear. The germline V gene encodes CDR1 SGDLS and CDR2 YYNGEE. Trimming shortened V by 0 bases and J by 1 base, and 10 bases separated the two germline ends. CDR3 length: 15 amino acids. CDR3 protein: CASSVDGRANTEAFF. The CDR3 coding sequence is TGTGCCAGCAGCGTAGACGGCCGGGCGAACACTGAAGCTTTCTTT.

The chain recombines TRBV15 with TRBJ1-2; TRBD1 is a possible D gene (5 bases). The CDR3 extends over 16 amino acids. The germline CDR1 and CDR2 sequences are LNHNV and YYDKDF (reference sequence). Trimming pared 0 bases from V and 2 bases from J, leaving 13 bases between. CDR3 coding DNA: TGTGCCACCAGCAGAGATCCGGGCAGGGTAAACTATGGCTACACCTTC. This sequence encodes CATSRDPGRVNYGYTF.

This clone was detected only once. CDR3 region: CASSLGRVNTEAFF. CDR3 in DNA: TGCGCCAGCAGCCTTGGCAGGGTGAACACTGAAGCTTTCTTT. The chain recombines TRBV5-1 with TRBJ1-1; D possibly corresponds to TRBD1 (5 bases). The CDR3 consists of 14 residues. Germline-derived CDR1 and CDR2 are SGHRS and YFSETQ. Trimming cost V 4 bases and J 0 bases, with 10 bases left between them. The full variable domain, its missing parts supplied by reference TRBV5-1 and TRBJ1-1, is KAGVTQTPRYLIKTRGQQVTLSCSPISGHRSVSWYQQTPGQGLQFLFEYFSETQRNKGNFPGRFSGRQFSNSRSEMNVSTLELGDSALYLCASSLGRVNTEAFFGQGTRLTVV.

The chain has TRBV10-3 and TRBJ2-2; possibly TRBD1 or TRBD2 for D (5 bases each). With 8 bases removed from V and 0 bases from J, the gap between germline ends came to 7 bases. This CDR3 comprises 13 residues. Germline-derived CDR1 and CDR2 are ENHRY and SYGVKD. The CDR3 DNA reads TGTGCCATCGGGGACGCGAACACCGGGGAGCTGTTTTTT. Protein: CAIGDANTGELFF.